Sequencing of this TCR beta chain was carried out in a study of CD8 T cells in ankylosing spondylitis. This clonotype was recorded many times. The CDR3 covers 15 residues. With 7 bases clipped from V and 5 bases from J, the junction kept 9 bases outside the gene matches. TCRdb processed the 5' RACE reads anew with MiXCR; each CDR3 protein has one entry. The sample carries approximately 100,000 distinct CDR3 sequences, 7.5% to 9% recorded once. V usage is TRBV12-3 or TRBV12-4 and J usage is TRBJ1-5; TRBD1 matches 9 bases. Material for sequencing was blood, either unsorted or a sorted T cell fraction (not recorded which). The receptor was isolated from a male donor with ankylosing spondylitis or in good health (not recorded which). The CDR3 region has the DNA TGTGCCAGCACCGCAGACAGGGGGTATGATCAGCCCCAGCATTTT. Translating gives CASTADRGYDQPQHF.